This passage covers 14 T cell receptor beta chains from one sample sequenced in a study of cytomegalovirus exposure and HLA in healthy donors (TCRdb year 2017). Library preparation was by the immunoSEQ multiplex PCR assay. The source is immuneACCESS, and TCRdb retained only in-frame sequences with V and J called. Part of the clones is not carried over; for the studies checked, unresolved V genes explain less than half of this, and the remainder is unexplained. For this sample the table gives approximately 200,000 clones, of which 80% to 90% were detected only once. Around 1.3% of the sample is in the top ten clones. What was sequenced was PBMCs. The receptor source for this set is a woman younger than 45 in good health and CMV-seronegative.

The chain employs TRBV6-1 and TRBJ1-4, with D maybe TRBD1 (6 bases). CDR1 and CDR2 from the germline V gene are MNHNS and SASEGT. The CDR3 has 16 amino acids. Trimming shortened V by 2 bases and J by 4 bases, and 14 bases separated the two germline ends. This CDR3 is CASSEPGVTVNEKLFF. CDR3 DNA: TGTGCCAGCAGTGAACCAGGGGTGACCGTTAATGAAAAACTGTTTTTT.

The rearrangement uses TRBV9 and TRBJ1-2; D remains ambiguous. CDR3 length: 12 amino acids. V dropped 0 bases and J dropped 4 bases, with 4 bases sitting between them. CDR1 and CDR2 from the germline V gene are SGDLS and YYNGEE. In DNA form, the CDR3 reads TGTGCCAGCAGCGTAGGCAGCTATGGCTACACCTTC. Residues: CASSVGSYGYTF.

J is TRBJ1-5 and V is TRBV2, with no clear D. Trimming cost V 7 bases and J 10 bases, with 17 bases left between them. CDR1 is SNHLY and CDR2 is FYNNEI in the germline V gene. CDR3 length: 13 amino acids. The CDR3 protein is CASTLGESGPQHF. CDR3 bases: TGTGCCAGCACCCTGGGAGAATCCGGCCCCCAGCATTTT.

As to this clone: Additional DNA sequences in this sample encode the identical CDR3. V usage is TRBV18 and J usage is TRBJ1-4; D is ambiguous. With 2 bases removed from V and 10 bases from J, the gap between germline ends came to 11 bases. CDR1 is KGHSH, CDR2 LQKENI, per germline. CDR3 length equals 13 residues. CDR3 sequence (DNA): TGTGCCAGCTCACCAGGGTTGGAGGGAAAACTGTTTTTT. Encoded protein: CASSPGLEGKLFF.

This chain connects TRBV9 to TRBJ2-5; TRBD1 agrees at 9 bases. V was pared by 3 bases and J by 6 bases, with 3 bases of the junction left unmatched. This CDR3 contains 13 residues. Germline-derived CDR1 and CDR2 are SGDLS and YYNGEE. CDR3 nucleotide sequence: TGTGCCAGCAGCGGCGGACAGGGGCAGACCCAGTACTTC. It codes for CASSGGQGQTQYF.

The chain has TRBV9 and TRBJ2-7, with 9 nucleotides matching TRBD2. Germline loops: CDR1 SGDLS, CDR2 YYNGEE. Trimming removed 0 bases from V and 0 bases from J; junction bases left unmatched: 1. This CDR3 region has 15 residues. The CDR3 nucleotides are TGTGCCAGCAGCGTAGGGGGACTAGCCTCCTACGAGCAGTACTTC. It codes for CASSVGGLASYEQYF. The full variable domain, completed using reference TRBV9 and TRBJ2-7, is DSGVTQTPKHLITATGQRVTLRCSPRSGDLSVYWYQQSLDQGLQFLIQYYNGEERAKGNILERFSAQQFPDLHSELNLSSLELGDSALYFCASSVGGLASYEQYFGPGTRLTVT.

The chain joins TRBV18 to TRBJ1-5, with TRBD1 matching 11 bases. V lost 0 bases and J lost 2; bases outside the gene matches: 0. Germline lookup yields CDR1 KGHSH and CDR2 LQKENI. CDR3 length: 16 amino acids. The CDR3 bases are TGTGCCAGCTCACCACCGGGACAGGGGGGCAATCAGCCCCAGCATTTT. This codes for CASSPPGQGGNQPQHF. The entire variable domain, with the rest obtained from reference TRBV18 and TRBJ1-5, is as follows: NAGVMQNPRHLVRRRGQEARLRCSPMKGHSHVYWYRQLPEEGLKFMVYLQKENIIDESGMPKERFSAEFPKEGPSILRIQQVVRGDSAAYFCASSPPGQGGNQPQHFGDGTRLSIL.

The chain combines TRBV6-5 with TRBJ1-1, with a possible D match to TRBD1 (5 bases). V was shortened by 6 bases and J by 1 base, with 6 bases between the two germline ends. The germline V gene encodes CDR1 MNHEY and CDR2 SVGAGI. The CDR3 runs to 12 residues. The CDR3 DNA reads TGTGCCAGCAGGACAGCGAACACTGAAGCTTTCTTT. Amino acid sequence: CASRTANTEAFF.

The genes are TRBV19 and TRBJ1-2; D not certain. The germline CDR1 and CDR2 sequences are LNHDA and SQIVND (reference sequence). The V gene lost 0 bases and the J gene lost 2 bases, with 4 bases spanning the gap. The CDR3 loop spans 13 amino acids. The CDR3 loop is CASSIDRNYGYTF. The CDR3, as DNA: TGTGCCAGTAGTATAGATCGGAACTATGGCTACACCTTC.

Regarding this clone: This CDR3 is also generated by other DNA sequences in the sample. The chain is built from TRBV18 and TRBJ1-5, with D possibly matching TRBD1 (6 bases). The CDR3 is 15 amino acids. V lost 2 bases, J lost 1 base, and 9 bases lay in between. Germline V gene lookup returns CDR1 KGHSH and CDR2 LQKENI. The CDR3 DNA follows: TGTGCCAGCTCACCAGGGGGCCCCAGCAATCAGCCCCAGCATTTT. Translating gives CASSPGGPSNQPQHF.

The rearrangement links TRBV30 to TRBJ1-2; unclear D gene. V was shortened by 4 bases and J by 6 bases, with 9 bases between the two germline ends. Germline lookup yields CDR1 GTSNPN and CDR2 SVGIG (reference sequence). There are 11 residues in the CDR3. CDR3 region: CAWTGGNGYTF. For the CDR3, the DNA is TGTGCCTGGACGGGCGGGAATGGCTACACCTTC. Full variable domain (rest looked up from reference TRBV30 and TRBJ1-2): SQTIHQWPATLVQPVGSPLSLECTVEGTSNPNLYWYRQAAGRGLQLLFYSVGIGQISSEVPQNLSASRPQDRQFILSSKKLLLSDSGFYLCAWTGGNGYTFGSGTRLTVV.

The rearrangement links TRBV5-4 to TRBJ2-1; 11 positions match TRBD2. The trim removed 5 bases at V and 4 bases at J, leaving 8 bases unmatched. Germline V gives CDR1 SGHNT, CDR2 YYREEE (reference sequence). The CDR3 extends over 16 amino acids. DNA for the CDR3: TGTGCCAGCAGGGGAACTAGCGGGAGCGCATACAATGAGCAGTTCTTC. Translation gives CASRGTSGSAYNEQFF.

The V and J genes are TRBV18 and TRBJ1-5; 7 positions agree with TRBD1. The CDR3 is 15 residues long. V lost 6 bases and J lost 4; bases outside the gene matches: 9. Germline V gene lookup returns CDR1 KGHSH and CDR2 LQKENI. The CDR3 bases are TGTGCCAGCTCGCGTAGGACAGGACCAAATCAGCCCCAGCATTTT. Its protein product is CASSRRTGPNQPQHF.

The V gene is TRBV11-3, the J gene TRBJ2-7; D may be TRBD1 (6 bases). The V and J ends lost 5 bases and 6 bases respectively, with 17 bases between them. Germline CDR1 and CDR2: SGHNT and YENEEA. This CDR3 region has 14 residues. The CDR3 loop is CASSPNTGRGEQYF. The CDR3 region has the DNA TGTGCCAGCAGCCCCAACACAGGGAGAGGCGAGCAGTACTTC.